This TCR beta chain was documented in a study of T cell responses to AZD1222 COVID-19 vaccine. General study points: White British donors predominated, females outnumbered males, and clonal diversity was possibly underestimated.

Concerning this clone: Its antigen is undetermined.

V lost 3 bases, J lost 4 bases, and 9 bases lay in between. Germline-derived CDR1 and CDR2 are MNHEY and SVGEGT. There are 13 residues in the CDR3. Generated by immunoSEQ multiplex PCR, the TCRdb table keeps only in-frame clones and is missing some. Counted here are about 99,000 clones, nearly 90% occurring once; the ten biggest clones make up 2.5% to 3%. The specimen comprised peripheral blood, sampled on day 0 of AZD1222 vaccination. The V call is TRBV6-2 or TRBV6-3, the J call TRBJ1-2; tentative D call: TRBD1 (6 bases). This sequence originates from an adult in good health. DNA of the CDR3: TGTGCCAGCAGTTATGGACAGCTCTATGGCTACACCTTC. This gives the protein CASSYGQLYGYTF.